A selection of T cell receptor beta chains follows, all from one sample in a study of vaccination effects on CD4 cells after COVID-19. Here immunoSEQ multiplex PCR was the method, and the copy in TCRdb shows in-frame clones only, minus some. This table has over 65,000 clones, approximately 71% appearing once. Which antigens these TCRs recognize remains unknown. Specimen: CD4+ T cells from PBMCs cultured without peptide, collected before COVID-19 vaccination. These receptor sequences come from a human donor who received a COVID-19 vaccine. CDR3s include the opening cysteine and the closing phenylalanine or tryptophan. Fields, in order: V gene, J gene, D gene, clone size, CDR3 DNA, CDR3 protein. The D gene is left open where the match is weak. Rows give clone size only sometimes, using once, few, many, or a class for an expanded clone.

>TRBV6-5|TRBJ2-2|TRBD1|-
TGTGCCAGCAGCCGATTCGGGACAGCTACCGGGGAGCTGTTTTTT
CASSRFGTATGELFF
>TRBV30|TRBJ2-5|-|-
TGTGCCTGGGGGAGGCAGGGTCAAGAGACCCAGTACTTC
CAWGRQGQETQYF
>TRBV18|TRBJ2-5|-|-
TGTGCCAGCTCACTTGGGATGGAAGAGACCCAGTACTTC
CASSLGMEETQYF
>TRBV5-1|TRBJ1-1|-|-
TGCGCCAGCAGCCAACGCTTAGCGGGGGAGGACCCTGAAGCTTTCTTT
CASSQRLAGEDPEAFF
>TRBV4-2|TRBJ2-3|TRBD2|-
TGTGCCAGCAGCCAAGATAAAAGCGGGGGGGCTAGAGATACGCAGTATTTT
CASSQDKSGGARDTQYF
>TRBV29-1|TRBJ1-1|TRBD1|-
TGCAGCGCCGCAGGACAGGGGTCAGTCGGGAGGTACACTGAAGCTTTCTTT
CSAAGQGSVGRYTEAFF
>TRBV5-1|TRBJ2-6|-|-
TGCGCCAGCAGCTTGCTAAGGGGAAACTCGGGGGCCAACGTCCTGACTTTC
CASSLLRGNSGANVLTF
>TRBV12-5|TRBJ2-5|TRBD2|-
TGTGCTAGTGGTTTGGTAAGGGACGGGAGACTAGCGGGAGGCCAAGAGACCCAGTACTTC
CASGLVRDGRLAGGQETQYF
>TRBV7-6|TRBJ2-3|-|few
TGTGCCAGCAGCTTAGGTCATGAGGGGCCAGATACGCAGTATTTT
CASSLGHEGPDTQYF
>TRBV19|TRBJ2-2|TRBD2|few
TGTGCCAGTAGTCACAGGACTAGCGGCGCCGGGGAGCTGTTTTTT
CASSHRTSGAGELFF
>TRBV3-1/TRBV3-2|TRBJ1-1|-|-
TGTGCCAGCAGCCCCACCCAGGGGCGGGTTGGTGAAGCTTTCTTT
CASSPTQGRVGEAFF
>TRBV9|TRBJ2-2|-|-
TGTGCCAGCAGCGCCGGCGGGTCGGGATACACCGGGGAGCTGTTTTTT
CASSAGGSGYTGELFF
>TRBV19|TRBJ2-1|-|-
TGTGCCAGTAGCCGGCCAGGGAGTTACAATGAGCAGTTCTTC
CASSRPGSYNEQFF
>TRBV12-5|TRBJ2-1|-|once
TGTGCTAGTGGTGGAAGGGGGGCCTACAATGAGCAGTTCTTC
CASGGRGAYNEQFF
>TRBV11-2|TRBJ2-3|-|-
TGTGCCAGCAGCTTAGGTGTAGGACAGAGCACAGATACGCAGTATTTT
CASSLGVGQSTDTQYF
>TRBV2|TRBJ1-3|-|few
TGTGCCAGCAGGGTGTCCGGAAACACCATATATTTT
CASRVSGNTIYF
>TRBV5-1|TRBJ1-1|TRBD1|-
TGCGCCAGCAGTGTGGACAGGGTTGACACTGAAGCTTTCTTT
CASSVDRVDTEAFF
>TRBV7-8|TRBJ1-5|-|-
TGTGCCAGCAGCCGGGAGGATAGCAATCAGCCCCAGCATTTT
CASSREDSNQPQHF
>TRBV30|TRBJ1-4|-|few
TGTGCCTGGAGTATTCAGGGGAGTGAAAAACTGTTTTTT
CAWSIQGSEKLFF